The sequence of this T cell receptor (beta chain) was determined in a study of cytomegalovirus exposure and HLA in healthy donors. As regards this clone: The antigen is undetermined.

Overall study results and limits: A few chains tied to CMV proved CMV antigen-specific in vitro. For cytomegalovirus status, the classifier reportedly gave diagnoses with high specificity and sensitivity.

TCRdb's copy holds only in-frame clones and misses some; the assay was immunoSEQ multiplex PCR. The sample consists of some 130,000 clones, approximately 84% of them appearing once. Input material: PBMCs. This sequence originates from a man between 25 and 39 years old in good health and CMV-seropositive.

The CDR3 DNA sequence: TGTGCCAGCAGTTACGGCAGGGGGCTGGACGAGCAGTACTTC. Translated: CASSYGRGLDEQYF. The gene calls are TRBV6-5 and TRBJ2-7, with 8 nucleotides matching TRBD1. CDR1 and CDR2 from the germline V gene are MNHEY and SVGAGI. Germline trimming cut 2 bases from V and 5 bases from J; bases unmatched to any gene: 5. The CDR3 sequence is 14 residues long.